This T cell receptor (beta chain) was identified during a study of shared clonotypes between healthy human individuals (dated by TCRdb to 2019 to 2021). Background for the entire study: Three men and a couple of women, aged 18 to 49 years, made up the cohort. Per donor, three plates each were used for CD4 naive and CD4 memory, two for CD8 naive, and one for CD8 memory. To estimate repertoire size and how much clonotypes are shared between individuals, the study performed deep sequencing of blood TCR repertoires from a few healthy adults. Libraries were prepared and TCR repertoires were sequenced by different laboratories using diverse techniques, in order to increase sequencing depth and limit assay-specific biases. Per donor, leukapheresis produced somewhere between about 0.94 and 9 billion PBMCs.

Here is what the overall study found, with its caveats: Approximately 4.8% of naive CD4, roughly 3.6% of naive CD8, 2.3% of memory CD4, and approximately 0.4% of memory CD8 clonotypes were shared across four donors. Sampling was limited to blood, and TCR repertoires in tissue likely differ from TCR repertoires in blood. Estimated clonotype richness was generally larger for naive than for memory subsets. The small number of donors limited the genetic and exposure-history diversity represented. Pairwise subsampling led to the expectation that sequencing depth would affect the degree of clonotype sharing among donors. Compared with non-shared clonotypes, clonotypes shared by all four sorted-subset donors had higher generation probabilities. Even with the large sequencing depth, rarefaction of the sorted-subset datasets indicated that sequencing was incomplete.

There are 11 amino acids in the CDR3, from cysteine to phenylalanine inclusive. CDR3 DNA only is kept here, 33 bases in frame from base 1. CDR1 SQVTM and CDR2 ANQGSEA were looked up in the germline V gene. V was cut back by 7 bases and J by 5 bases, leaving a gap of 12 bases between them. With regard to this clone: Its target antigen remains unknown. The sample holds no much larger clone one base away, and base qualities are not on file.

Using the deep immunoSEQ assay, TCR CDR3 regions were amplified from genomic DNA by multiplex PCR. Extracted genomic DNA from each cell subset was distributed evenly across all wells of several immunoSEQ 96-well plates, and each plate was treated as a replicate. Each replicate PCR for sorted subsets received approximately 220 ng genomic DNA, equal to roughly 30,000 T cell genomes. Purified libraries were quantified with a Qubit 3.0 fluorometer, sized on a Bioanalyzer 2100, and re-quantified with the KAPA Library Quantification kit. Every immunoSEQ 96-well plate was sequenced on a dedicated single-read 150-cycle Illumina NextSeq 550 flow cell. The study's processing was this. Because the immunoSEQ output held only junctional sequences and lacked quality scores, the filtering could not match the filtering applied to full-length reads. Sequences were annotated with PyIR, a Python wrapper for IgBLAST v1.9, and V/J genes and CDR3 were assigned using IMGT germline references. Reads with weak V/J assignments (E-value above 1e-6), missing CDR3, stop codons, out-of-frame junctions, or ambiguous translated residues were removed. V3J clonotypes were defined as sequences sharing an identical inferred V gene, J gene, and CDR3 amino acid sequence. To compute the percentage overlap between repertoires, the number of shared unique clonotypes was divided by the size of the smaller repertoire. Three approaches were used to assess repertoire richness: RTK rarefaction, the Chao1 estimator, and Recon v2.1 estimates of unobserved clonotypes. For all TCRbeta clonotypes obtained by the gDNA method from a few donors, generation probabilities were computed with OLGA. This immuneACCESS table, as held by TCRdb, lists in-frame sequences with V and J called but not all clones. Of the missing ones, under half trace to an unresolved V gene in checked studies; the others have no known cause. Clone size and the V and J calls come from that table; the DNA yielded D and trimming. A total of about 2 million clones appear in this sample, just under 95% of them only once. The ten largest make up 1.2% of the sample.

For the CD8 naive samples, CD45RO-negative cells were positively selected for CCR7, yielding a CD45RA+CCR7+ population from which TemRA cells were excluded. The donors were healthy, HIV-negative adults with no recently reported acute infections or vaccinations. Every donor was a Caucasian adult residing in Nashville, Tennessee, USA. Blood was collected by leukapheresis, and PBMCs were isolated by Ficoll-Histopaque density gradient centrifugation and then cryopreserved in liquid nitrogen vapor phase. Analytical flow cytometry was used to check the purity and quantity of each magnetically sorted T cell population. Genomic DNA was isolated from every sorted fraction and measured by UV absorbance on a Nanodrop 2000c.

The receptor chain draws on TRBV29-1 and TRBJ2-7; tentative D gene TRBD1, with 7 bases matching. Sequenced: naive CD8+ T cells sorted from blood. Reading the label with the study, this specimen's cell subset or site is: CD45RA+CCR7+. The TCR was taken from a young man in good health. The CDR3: CSAQGEDEQYF. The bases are TGCAGCGCCCAGGGGGAGGACGAGCAGTACTTC.